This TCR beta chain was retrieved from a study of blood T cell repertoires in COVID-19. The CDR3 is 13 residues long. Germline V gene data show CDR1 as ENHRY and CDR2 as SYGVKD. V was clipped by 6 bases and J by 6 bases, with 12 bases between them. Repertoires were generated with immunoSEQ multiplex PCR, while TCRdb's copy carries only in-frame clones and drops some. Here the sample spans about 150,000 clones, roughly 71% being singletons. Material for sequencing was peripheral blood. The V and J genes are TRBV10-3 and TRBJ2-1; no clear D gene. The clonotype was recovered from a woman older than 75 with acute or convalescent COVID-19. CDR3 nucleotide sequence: TGTGCCATCAGGCGTGAGCCCACCAATGAGCAGTTCTTC. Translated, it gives CAIRREPTNEQFF.